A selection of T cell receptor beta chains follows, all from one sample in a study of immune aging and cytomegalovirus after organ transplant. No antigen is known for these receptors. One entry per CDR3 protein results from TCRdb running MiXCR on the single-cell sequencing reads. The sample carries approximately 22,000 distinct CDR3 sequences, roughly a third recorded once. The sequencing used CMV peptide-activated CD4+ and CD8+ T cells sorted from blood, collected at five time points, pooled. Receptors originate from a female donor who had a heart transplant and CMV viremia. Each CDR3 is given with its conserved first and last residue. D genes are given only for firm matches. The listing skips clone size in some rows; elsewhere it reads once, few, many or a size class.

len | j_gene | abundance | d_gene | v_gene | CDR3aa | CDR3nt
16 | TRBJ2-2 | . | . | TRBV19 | CASSTNPQQGTGELFF | TGTGCCAGTAGTACCAACCCCCAACAGGGCACCGGGGAGCTGTTTTTT
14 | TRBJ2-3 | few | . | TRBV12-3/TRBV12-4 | CASSLSAATDTQYF | TGTGCCAGCAGTTTATCCGCGGCCACAGATACGCAGTATTTT
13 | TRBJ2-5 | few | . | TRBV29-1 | CSPSFGPGETQYF | TGCAGCCCCTCTTTCGGGCCGGGAGAGACCCAGTACTTC
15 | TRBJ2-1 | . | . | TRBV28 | CASSLMAGSYSEQFF | TGTGCCAGCAGTTTAATGGCAGGTTCCTACAGTGAGCAGTTCTTC
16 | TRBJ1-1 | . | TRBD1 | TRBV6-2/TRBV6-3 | CASSSTDRALASEAFF | TGTGCCAGCAGTTCCACAGACAGGGCATTGGCATCTGAAGCTTTCTTT
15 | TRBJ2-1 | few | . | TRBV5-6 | CASSLTGYGYNEQFF | TGTGCCAGCAGCTTGACAGGGTATGGGTACAATGAGCAGTTCTTC
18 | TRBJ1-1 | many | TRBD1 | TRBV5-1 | CASSLVGDREDKNTEAFF | TGCGCCAGCAGCTTGGTGGGGGACAGGGAAGATAAGAACACTGAAGCTTTCTTT
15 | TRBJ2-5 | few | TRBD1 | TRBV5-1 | CASSGRQGQGETQYF | TGCGCCAGCAGCGGCCGACAGGGTCAGGGGGAGACCCAGTACTTC
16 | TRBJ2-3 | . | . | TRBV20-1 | CSARGQLWGSTDTQYF | TGCAGTGCTAGAGGGCAGCTCTGGGGGAGCACAGACACGCAGTATTTT
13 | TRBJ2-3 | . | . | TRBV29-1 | CSLEVSSTVTQYF | TGCAGCCTAGAAGTATCCAGCACTGTTACGCAGTATTTT
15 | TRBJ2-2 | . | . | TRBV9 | CASGLGGINTGELFF | TGTGCCAGCGGCTTAGGGGGGATCAACACCGGGGAGCTGTTTTTT
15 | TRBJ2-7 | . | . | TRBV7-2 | CASSPRAGWQGEQYF | TGTGCCAGCAGCCCCCGGGCGGGGTGGCAAGGCGAGCAGTACTTC
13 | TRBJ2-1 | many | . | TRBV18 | CASSPRRWDEQFF | TGTGCCAGCTCACCTCGTAGGTGGGATGAGCAGTTCTTC
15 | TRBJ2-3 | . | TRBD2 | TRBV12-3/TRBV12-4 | CASSPLAGGPDTQCF | TGTGCCAGCAGTCCCCTAGCGGGAGGTCCAGATACGCAGTGTTTT
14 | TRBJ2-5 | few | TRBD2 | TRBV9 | CASSVLADQETQYF | TGTGCCAGCAGCGTACTAGCGGATCAAGAGACCCAGTACTTC
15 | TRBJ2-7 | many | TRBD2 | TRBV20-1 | CSASSLAGPSYEQYF | TGCAGTGCTTCCTCCCTAGCGGGGCCTTCCTACGAGCAGTACTTC
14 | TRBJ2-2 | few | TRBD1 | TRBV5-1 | CASTTGPNTGELFF | TGCGCCAGCACGACAGGGCCGAACACCGGGGAGCTGTTTTTT
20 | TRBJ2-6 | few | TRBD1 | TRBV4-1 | CASSRVPPGQGYSGANVLTF | TGCGCCAGCAGCCGAGTCCCCCCGGGACAGGGATACTCTGGGGCCAACGTCCTGACTTTC
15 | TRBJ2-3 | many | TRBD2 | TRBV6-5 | CASGRLAGATDTQYF | TGTGCCAGCGGGAGGCTAGCGGGAGCCACAGATACGCAGTATTTT
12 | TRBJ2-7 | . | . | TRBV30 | CAWTGLGYEQYF | TGTGCCTGGACTGGGCTAGGCTACGAGCAGTACTTC
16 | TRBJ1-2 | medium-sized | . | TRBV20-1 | CSARDRSQASNYGYTF | TGCAGTGCTAGAGATCGGTCCCAGGCCAGCAACTATGGCTACACCTTC
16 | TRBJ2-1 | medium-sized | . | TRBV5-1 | CASSSLVLSSYNEQFF | TGCGCCAGCAGCTCCCTAGTTCTTAGCTCCTACAATGAGCAGTTCTTC
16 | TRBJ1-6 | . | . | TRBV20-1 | CSASSGGGEINSPLHF | TGCAGTGCTAGTAGCGGTGGGGGGGAGATTAATTCACCCCTCCACTTT
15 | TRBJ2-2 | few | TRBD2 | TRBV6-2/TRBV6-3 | CASSFPGGNRGELFF | TGTGCCAGCAGTTTCCCGGGGGGGAATCGCGGGGAGCTGTTTTTT
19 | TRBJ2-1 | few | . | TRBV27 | CASTPWWPLATTGYNEQFF | TGTGCCAGCACCCCGTGGTGGCCGCTAGCCACGACGGGATACAATGAGCAGTTCTTC
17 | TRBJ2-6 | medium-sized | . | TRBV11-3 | CASSSLFGGSGANVLTF | TGTGCCAGCAGTTCCCTTTTTGGGGGCTCTGGGGCCAACGTCCTGACTTTC
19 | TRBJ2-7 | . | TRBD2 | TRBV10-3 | CAIGETSRLAGRKPYEQYF | TGTGCCATCGGTGAGACCTCAAGACTAGCGGGGAGAAAACCCTACGAGCAGTACTTC
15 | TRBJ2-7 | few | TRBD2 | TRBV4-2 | CASSMGLAGIYEQYF | TGTGCCAGCAGTATGGGACTAGCGGGAATCTACGAGCAGTACTTC
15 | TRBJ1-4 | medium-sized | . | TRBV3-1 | CASSQAGTGNEKLFF | TGTGCCAGCAGCCAAGCCGGGACTGGCAATGAAAAACTGTTTTTT
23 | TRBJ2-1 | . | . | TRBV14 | CASSQGDKRVFGASLWSYNEQFF | TGTGCCAGCAGCCAAGGGGATAAAAGGGTATTTGGTGCCTCGCTATGGTCCTACAATGAGCAGTTCTTC
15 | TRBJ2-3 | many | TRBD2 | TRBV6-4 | CANSDSAGDSDTQYF | TGCGCCAACAGTGACTCTGCGGGAGATTCAGATACGCAGTATTTT
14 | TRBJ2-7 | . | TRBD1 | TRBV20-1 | CSTSNLGGGYERYF | TGCAGTACTAGTAATTTAGGGGGCGGATACGAGCGGTACTTC
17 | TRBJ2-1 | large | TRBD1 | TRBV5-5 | CASSLGGTGNLDNEQFF | TGTGCCAGCAGCTTGGGGGGGACAGGGAATTTAGACAATGAGCAGTTCTTC
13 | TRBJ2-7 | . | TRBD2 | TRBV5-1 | CASSFGGDYEQYF | TGCGCCAGCAGCTTTGGGGGGGACTACGAGCAGTACTTC
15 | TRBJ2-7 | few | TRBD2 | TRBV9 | CASSVSASGDYEQYF | TGTGCCAGCAGCGTATCGGCTAGCGGGGACTACGAGCAGTACTTC
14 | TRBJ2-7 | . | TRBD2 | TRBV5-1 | CASTLGTSGTEQYF | TGCGCCAGCACCTTGGGGACTAGCGGGACCGAGCAGTACTTC
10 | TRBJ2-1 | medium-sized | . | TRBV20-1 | CSARENEQFF | TGCAGTGCTAGAGAAAATGAGCAGTTCTTC
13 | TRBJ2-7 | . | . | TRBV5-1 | CASRGGGEFEQYF | TGCGCCAGCAGAGGGGGGGGTGAGTTCGAGCAGTACTTC
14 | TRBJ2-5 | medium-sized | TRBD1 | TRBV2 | CASSGRTGKETQYF | TGTGCCAGCAGTGGACGGACAGGGAAAGAGACCCAGTACTTC
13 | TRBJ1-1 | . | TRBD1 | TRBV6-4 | CASSEGQGAEAFF | TGTGCCAGCAGTGAGGGACAGGGGGCTGAAGCTTTCTTT
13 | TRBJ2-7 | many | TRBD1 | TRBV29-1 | CSVVGTGDYEQYF | TGCAGCGTTGTCGGGACAGGGGACTACGAGCAGTACTTC
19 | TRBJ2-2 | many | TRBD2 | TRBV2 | CASSERRLAGRRSTGELFF | TGTGCCAGCAGTGAAAGGAGACTAGCGGGTCGGAGGAGCACCGGGGAGCTGTTTTTT
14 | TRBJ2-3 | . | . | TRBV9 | CASSVAGGSDTQYF | TGTGCCAGCAGCGTAGCTGGGGGGTCAGATACGCAGTATTTT
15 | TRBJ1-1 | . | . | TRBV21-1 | CASSKEGTANTEAFF | TGTGCCAGCAGCAAAGAGGGTACGGCCAACACTGAAGCTTTCTTT
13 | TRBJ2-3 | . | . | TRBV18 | CASCPGDTDTQYF | TGTGCCAGCTGTCCTGGTGACACAGATACGCAGTATTTT
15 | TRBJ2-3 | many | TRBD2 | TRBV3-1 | CASSPGLAGSGAQYF | TGTGCCAGCAGCCCAGGGCTAGCGGGAAGCGGGGCGCAGTATTTT
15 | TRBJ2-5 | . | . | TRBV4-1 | CASSQGGAYQETQYF | TGCGCCAGCAGCCAGGGCGGTGCGTACCAAGAGACCCAGTACTTC
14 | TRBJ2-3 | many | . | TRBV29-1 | CSESLQGSWATQYF | TGCAGCGAAAGCCTACAGGGTTCTTGGGCTACGCAGTATTTT
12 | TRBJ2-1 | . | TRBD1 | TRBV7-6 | CASGKGGDEQFF | TGTGCCAGCGGGAAAGGGGGCGATGAGCAGTTCTTC